What follows describes a single T cell receptor delta chain. TCRdb's entry gives the protein of a much larger clone, which mismatches this DNA's translation at residue 12, likely from a read error; the protein reported here is translated from the DNA. The data were taken from a study of gamma-delta chains in newborns, infants, children. Study overall: Microbial exposure reportedly drives polyclonal innate γδ T cell expansion after birth.

The ends lost 2 bases at V and 3 bases at J; junction bases unmatched: 11. The CDR3 runs 17 residues. Germline CDR1 and CDR2: GEAIGNYY and EKD. TCRdb used CATT to re-call clones from the reads. The sample yields 1,500 to 2,000 delta-chain clones, 0.85% to 1.3% seen once. The sample comprised blood. The rearrangement uses TRDV2 and TRDJ1; TRDD3 aligns across 10 bases. This receptor was identified in a child who was a newborn, infant or young child, either healthy, febrile or measles-vaccinated (not recorded which). The CDR3: CACDKLGDPSYADKLIF. CDR3 nucleotide sequence: TGTGCCTGTGACAAACTGGGGGATCCGTCGTACGCCGATAAACTCATCTTT.